A selection of T cell receptor beta chains follows, all from one sample in a study of blood T cell repertoires in COVID-19. Libraries were prepared by immunoSEQ multiplex PCR; TCRdb keeps only in-frame clonotypes and omits some of them. The data show some 130,000 clones, roughly 90% seen once. Sequencing was performed on peripheral blood. Receptors were obtained from a man aged 45-65 years with active COVID-19. Each CDR3 is given with its conserved first and last residue. The D gene is left open where the match is weak. Size values are once, few and many counts, or a class for expanded clones, and some rows have none.

cdr3_nt: TGTGCCAGCAGCATTGGACTAGCGGGGGCCAAAGATACGCAGTATTTT; cdr3_aa: CASSIGLAGAKDTQYF; v_call: TRBV6-4; j_call: TRBJ2-3; clone_size: -; d_call: TRBD2
cdr3_nt: TGTGCCAGCAGCCAATGGCAGGCTTCACCCCTCCACTTT; cdr3_aa: CASSQWQASPLHF; v_call: TRBV3-1/TRBV3-2; j_call: TRBJ1-6; clone_size: -; d_call: -
cdr3_nt: TGTGCCAGTAGCCCGGACGGGATTGGGATAAGCAATCAGCCCCAGCATTTT; cdr3_aa: CASSPDGIGISNQPQHF; v_call: TRBV19; j_call: TRBJ1-5; clone_size: -; d_call: -
cdr3_nt: TGTGCCAGCAGCTTTAACAGGGAATACGGAAACACCATATATTTT; cdr3_aa: CASSFNREYGNTIYF; v_call: TRBV7-4; j_call: TRBJ1-3; clone_size: -; d_call: -
cdr3_nt: TGTGCCAGCAGCTTAACAGACAGGGTAGGAGCTTTCTTT; cdr3_aa: CASSLTDRVGAFF; v_call: TRBV11-2; j_call: TRBJ1-1; clone_size: -; d_call: TRBD1
cdr3_nt: TGTGCCAGCAGCAGCCGATTGAACACTGAAGCTTTCTTT; cdr3_aa: CASSSRLNTEAFF; v_call: TRBV7-9; j_call: TRBJ1-1; clone_size: -; d_call: -
cdr3_nt: TGCGCCAGCAGCTTAGGGGGTCTTGAGCAGTTCTTC; cdr3_aa: CASSLGGLEQFF; v_call: TRBV5-1; j_call: TRBJ2-1; clone_size: -; d_call: -
cdr3_nt: TGCGCCAGCAGCTTGGAGGCAGGGCAAGCTTTCTTT; cdr3_aa: CASSLEAGQAFF; v_call: TRBV5-1; j_call: TRBJ1-1; clone_size: -; d_call: -
cdr3_nt: TGTGCCAGCTCACCACGGTTAGGGGCCGGGGAGACCCAGTACTTC; cdr3_aa: CASSPRLGAGETQYF; v_call: TRBV18; j_call: TRBJ2-5; clone_size: few; d_call: -
cdr3_nt: TGTGCCAGCAGTGCGGGACAGGGCGGTTGGGGCACTGAAGCTTTCTTT; cdr3_aa: CASSAGQGGWGTEAFF; v_call: TRBV2; j_call: TRBJ1-1; clone_size: -; d_call: TRBD1
cdr3_nt: TGTGCCAGCAGTGAATCGCTAGCGGGAGTAGGTGAGCAGTTCTTC; cdr3_aa: CASSESLAGVGEQFF; v_call: TRBV2; j_call: TRBJ2-1; clone_size: -; d_call: TRBD2
cdr3_nt: TGCGCCAGCAGCTTGGCCCCCGCGGGGGGCGCGAACACCGGGGAGCTGTTTTTT; cdr3_aa: CASSLAPAGGANTGELFF; v_call: TRBV5-1; j_call: TRBJ2-2; clone_size: -; d_call: TRBD2
cdr3_nt: TGCGCCAGCAGCTTGGCCCCGCGGACTAGCGGAGGGGTGGATACGCAGTATTTT; cdr3_aa: CASSLAPRTSGGVDTQYF; v_call: TRBV5-1; j_call: TRBJ2-3; clone_size: -; d_call: TRBD2
cdr3_nt: TGTGCCAGCAGTCGGCGTGGGCTAGCGGGGGGGCCAGGGAATAATGAGCAGTTCTTC; cdr3_aa: CASSRRGLAGGPGNNEQFF; v_call: TRBV6-6; j_call: TRBJ2-1; clone_size: -; d_call: TRBD2
cdr3_nt: TGTGCCAGCAGTCCGGGACAGGGGGTATATAATTCACCCCTCCACTTT; cdr3_aa: CASSPGQGVYNSPLHF; v_call: TRBV27; j_call: TRBJ1-6; clone_size: -; d_call: TRBD1
cdr3_nt: TGTGCCAGCTCATTAGGAGGGATCCTAAAGTCTACCGGGGAGCTGTTTTTT; cdr3_aa: CASSLGGILKSTGELFF; v_call: TRBV18; j_call: TRBJ2-2; clone_size: -; d_call: -
cdr3_nt: TGTGCCAGCAGCTTGGTTCTGGGGCTCTACGAGCAGTACTTC; cdr3_aa: CASSLVLGLYEQYF; v_call: TRBV5-5; j_call: TRBJ2-7; clone_size: -; d_call: -
cdr3_nt: TGTGCCAGCACCAGTTATTCCCAAGAGACCCAGTACTTC; cdr3_aa: CASTSYSQETQYF; v_call: TRBV12-3/TRBV12-4; j_call: TRBJ2-5; clone_size: -; d_call: -
cdr3_nt: TGTGCCACCAGTGATGGGAGACGAGATACGCAGTATTTT; cdr3_aa: CATSDGRRDTQYF; v_call: TRBV24-1; j_call: TRBJ2-3; clone_size: -; d_call: -
cdr3_nt: TGCGCCAGCACCCCAGGGTGGGTGGCGGGGAGCACCGGGGAGCTGTTTTTT; cdr3_aa: CASTPGWVAGSTGELFF; v_call: TRBV5-1; j_call: TRBJ2-2; clone_size: -; d_call: -
cdr3_nt: TGTGCCAGCAGTTTCGTAGCGGGGGGAGCCTACGAGCAGTACTTC; cdr3_aa: CASSFVAGGAYEQYF; v_call: TRBV27; j_call: TRBJ2-7; clone_size: once; d_call: TRBD2
cdr3_nt: TGTGCCAGCAGCTTGGGGGGTAGCGGAGCCTACAATGAGCAGTTCTTC; cdr3_aa: CASSLGGSGAYNEQFF; v_call: TRBV5-4; j_call: TRBJ2-1; clone_size: -; d_call: -
cdr3_nt: TGTGCCAGCAGTGAAGCTGGGCAGGGGGTGGAGACCCAGTACTTC; cdr3_aa: CASSEAGQGVETQYF; v_call: TRBV6-1; j_call: TRBJ2-5; clone_size: -; d_call: TRBD1
cdr3_nt: TGTGCCAGCAGTAAAACAGGGCCATACAATGAGCAGTTCTTC; cdr3_aa: CASSKTGPYNEQFF; v_call: TRBV3-1/TRBV3-2; j_call: TRBJ2-1; clone_size: -; d_call: -
cdr3_nt: TGTGCCAGCAGCGTTCAAGACAGGGGAAGCCCTGAAGCTTTCTTT; cdr3_aa: CASSVQDRGSPEAFF; v_call: TRBV9; j_call: TRBJ1-1; clone_size: -; d_call: TRBD1
cdr3_nt: TGTGCCAGCAGCACTACAGGGAGAGAGACCCAGTACTTC; cdr3_aa: CASSTTGRETQYF; v_call: TRBV27; j_call: TRBJ2-5; clone_size: -; d_call: -
cdr3_nt: TGTGCCAGCAGTGAAAGGGCTAGCCCCGGGGAGCTGTTTTTT; cdr3_aa: CASSERASPGELFF; v_call: TRBV6-4; j_call: TRBJ2-2; clone_size: -; d_call: -
cdr3_nt: TGTGCCAGCTCAACCCTAGGGGGGGACAATGAGCAGTTCTTC; cdr3_aa: CASSTLGGDNEQFF; v_call: TRBV18; j_call: TRBJ2-1; clone_size: once; d_call: -
cdr3_nt: TGTGCCAGCAGTTCGACGGGACAGGGGGTTGGTAATGAGCAGTTCTTC; cdr3_aa: CASSSTGQGVGNEQFF; v_call: TRBV28; j_call: TRBJ2-1; clone_size: -; d_call: TRBD1
cdr3_nt: TGTGCCAGTAGTCTCCGGGCTAGCGGGAGTGTGGATACGCAGTATTTT; cdr3_aa: CASSLRASGSVDTQYF; v_call: TRBV19; j_call: TRBJ2-3; clone_size: -; d_call: TRBD2
cdr3_nt: TGTGCCAGCTACAGGGGAATATTGAACACTGAAGCTTTCTTT; cdr3_aa: CASYRGILNTEAFF; v_call: TRBV18; j_call: TRBJ1-1; clone_size: -; d_call: TRBD1
cdr3_nt: TGTGCCAGCAGTCGACAGGGGAGCTACGAGCAGTACTTC; cdr3_aa: CASSRQGSYEQYF; v_call: TRBV6-5; j_call: TRBJ2-7; clone_size: -; d_call: TRBD1
cdr3_nt: TGTGCCAGCAGCTTTAACGCAGGCACTGAAGCTTTCTTT; cdr3_aa: CASSFNAGTEAFF; v_call: TRBV5-6; j_call: TRBJ1-1; clone_size: -; d_call: -
cdr3_nt: TGTGCCAGCAGCGTAGAAGGGGGCGCTGGCACTGAAGCTTTCTTT; cdr3_aa: CASSVEGGAGTEAFF; v_call: TRBV9; j_call: TRBJ1-1; clone_size: -; d_call: TRBD1
cdr3_nt: TGTGCCAGCAGCCCACATGGTCGTCTCGATGAGCAGTTCTTC; cdr3_aa: CASSPHGRLDEQFF; v_call: TRBV11-2; j_call: TRBJ2-1; clone_size: -; d_call: -
cdr3_nt: TGCAGTGCTAGTGGAAGAGGAGGGACTGAAGCTTTCTTT; cdr3_aa: CSASGRGGTEAFF; v_call: TRBV20-1; j_call: TRBJ1-1; clone_size: -; d_call: -
cdr3_nt: TGTGCCACCAGTGACCTGCGGGAGAAAGGGGAGACCCAGTACTTC; cdr3_aa: CATSDLREKGETQYF; v_call: TRBV24-1; j_call: TRBJ2-5; clone_size: -; d_call: TRBD2
cdr3_nt: TGTGCCAGCAGCCCCGACGGGGCCGGGAGCGGGGAGCTGTTTTTT; cdr3_aa: CASSPDGAGSGELFF; v_call: TRBV9; j_call: TRBJ2-2; clone_size: -; d_call: -
cdr3_nt: TGTGCCAGCAGCCTTATGACGGGAGTACGCAATGAGCAGTTCTTC; cdr3_aa: CASSLMTGVRNEQFF; v_call: TRBV7-2; j_call: TRBJ2-1; clone_size: -; d_call: -
cdr3_nt: TGCGCCAGCAGCTCGGGAAAGCAGGGCTACACCTTC; cdr3_aa: CASSSGKQGYTF; v_call: TRBV5-1; j_call: TRBJ1-2; clone_size: few; d_call: -
cdr3_nt: TGTGCCAGCAGCTTAGATCGAGGCATGACCGAGGGCTACACCTTC; cdr3_aa: CASSLDRGMTEGYTF; v_call: TRBV11-3; j_call: TRBJ1-2; clone_size: -; d_call: -
cdr3_nt: TGTGCCACCAGTGATTTGACTAGCAAGGGAGATACGCAGTATTTT; cdr3_aa: CATSDLTSKGDTQYF; v_call: TRBV24-1; j_call: TRBJ2-3; clone_size: -; d_call: -
cdr3_nt: TGTGCCAGCAGCTTAGGAGCGGGGACCCCGTCCGGGGAGCTGTTTTTT; cdr3_aa: CASSLGAGTPSGELFF; v_call: TRBV7-8; j_call: TRBJ2-2; clone_size: -; d_call: TRBD2
cdr3_nt: TGTGCCAGTCTAGGGCAGGGAACTAACTATGGCTACACCTTC; cdr3_aa: CASLGQGTNYGYTF; v_call: TRBV6-6; j_call: TRBJ1-2; clone_size: -; d_call: -
cdr3_nt: TGCAGCGCCCTAAGGCAGGGGGCGAACTATGGCTACACCTTC; cdr3_aa: CSALRQGANYGYTF; v_call: TRBV29-1; j_call: TRBJ1-2; clone_size: -; d_call: TRBD1
cdr3_nt: TGTGCCACCAGCAGAGATTACAGGGGTGAAGCTTTCTTT; cdr3_aa: CATSRDYRGEAFF; v_call: TRBV15; j_call: TRBJ1-1; clone_size: -; d_call: TRBD1
cdr3_nt: TGTGCCAGCAGCGGACAGCCAACCGGGGAGCTGTTTTTT; cdr3_aa: CASSGQPTGELFF; v_call: TRBV6-1; j_call: TRBJ2-2; clone_size: -; d_call: -
cdr3_nt: TGTGCCAGCAGTCGCACCTCCCCGGACAGAGGTACCTACGAGCAGTACTTC; cdr3_aa: CASSRTSPDRGTYEQYF; v_call: TRBV27; j_call: TRBJ2-7; clone_size: -; d_call: -